These T cell receptor beta chains were read from a single sample in a study of blood T cell repertoires in COVID-19. Data came from immunoSEQ multiplex PCR; TCRdb stores just in-frame clones and leaves some out. The sample shows tens of thousands of clones, roughly 70% of them seen only once. Sequenced material: peripheral blood. The receptors derive from a woman between 65 and 79 years old with acute or convalescent COVID-19. Both conserved end residues are part of each CDR3. A D gene is named only where the DNA matches it firmly. Size is stated for part of the rows, as once, few or many counts, or as a class when the clone is expanded.

-	TRBJ2-5	-	13	TRBV9	CASSLSPQETQYF	TGTGCCAGCAGCCTTAGCCCACAAGAGACCCAGTACTTC
-	TRBJ1-1	-	16	TRBV5-4	CASSLEGGSLGTEAFF	TGTGCCAGCAGCTTGGAAGGCGGGTCTCTAGGGACTGAAGCTTTCTTT
-	TRBJ2-4	-	16	TRBV2	CASSEGGLTAKNIQYF	TGTGCCAGCAGTGAAGGCGGTCTCACAGCCAAAAACATTCAGTACTTC
-	TRBJ1-4	once	16	TRBV4-1	CASSQVAMGAKEKLFF	TGCGCCAGCAGCCAGGTTGCAATGGGGGCTAAGGAAAAACTGTTTTTT
-	TRBJ1-3	once	16	TRBV6-6	CASTPKTGNSGNTIYF	TGTGCCAGCACTCCAAAAACAGGAAATTCTGGAAACACCATATATTTT
-	TRBJ2-7	-	18	TRBV5-1	CASSLFPGMGGNIYEQYF	TGCGCCAGCAGCTTGTTCCCAGGCATGGGCGGGAACATCTACGAGCAGTACTTC
-	TRBJ1-4	-	16	TRBV2	CASSEDWNRAGEKLFF	TGTGCCAGCAGTGAAGATTGGAACAGGGCTGGAGAAAAACTGTTTTTT
TRBD1	TRBJ1-1	-	14	TRBV6-5	CASRLTGINTEAFF	TGTGCCAGCAGACTGACAGGGATCAACACTGAAGCTTTCTTT
TRBD1	TRBJ1-2	-	16	TRBV7-2	CASSLALGQGGDGYTF	TGTGCCAGCAGCTTAGCGCTGGGACAGGGCGGCGACGGCTACACCTTC
-	TRBJ2-1	-	15	TRBV19	CASSIEGAAYNEQFF	TGTGCCAGTAGTATCGAGGGTGCAGCCTACAATGAGCAGTTCTTC
TRBD2	TRBJ2-2	few	15	TRBV19	CASTSSGANTGELFF	TGTGCCAGTACCTCTAGCGGGGCGAACACCGGGGAGCTGTTTTTT
-	TRBJ1-1	-	13	TRBV5-1	CASSFQGNTEAFF	TGCGCCAGCAGCTTCCAGGGGAACACTGAAGCTTTCTTT
-	TRBJ2-2	few	14	TRBV3-1/TRBV3-2	CASSQVTSTGELFF	TGTGCCAGCAGCCAAGTTACTAGCACCGGGGAGCTGTTTTTT
-	TRBJ1-2	once	12	TRBV29-1	CSVRKVGDGYTF	TGCAGCGTTAGGAAAGTAGGGGATGGCTACACCTTC
TRBD1	TRBJ1-6	-	16	TRBV19	CASRTLTGGAPWALHF	TGTGCCAGTAGGACGCTTACAGGGGGTGCTCCCTGGGCCCTCCACTTT
-	TRBJ1-2	-	14	TRBV19	CASNERRQDYGYTF	TGTGCCAGTAACGAGCGGCGACAGGACTATGGCTACACCTTC
-	TRBJ2-1	many	16	TRBV10-1	CASSGSGGGTRNEQFF	TGCGCCAGCAGTGGGTCTGGGGGAGGCACCCGCAATGAGCAGTTCTTC
-	TRBJ1-2	-	11	TRBV6-5	CASTRLYGYTF	TGTGCCAGCACCCGACTTTATGGCTACACCTTC
-	TRBJ2-1	-	15	TRBV10-3	CAITQVEGNSNEQFF	TGTGCCATCACTCAGGTGGAGGGAAATTCCAATGAGCAGTTCTTC
TRBD1	TRBJ2-2	few	17	TRBV16	CASSPIGGTGNTGELFF	TGTGCCAGCAGCCCTATCGGCGGGACAGGGAATACCGGGGAGCTGTTTTTT
TRBD2	TRBJ2-1	-	15	TRBV18	CASSRGTSVYNEQFF	TGTGCCAGCTCACGCGGGACTAGCGTCTACAATGAGCAGTTCTTC
-	TRBJ1-2	-	13	TRBV15	CATSRDLFYGYTF	TGTGCCACCAGCAGAGATCTGTTCTATGGCTACACCTTC
TRBD1	TRBJ2-7	-	14	TRBV5-6	CASSGRTGGYEQYF	TGTGCCAGCAGCGGGAGGACAGGGGGCTACGAGCAGTACTTC
TRBD2	TRBJ2-3	few	15	TRBV12-5	CASGVQRGGGDTQYF	TGTGCTAGTGGGGTGCAGCGGGGGGGTGGAGATACGCAGTATTTT
TRBD1	TRBJ1-2	-	14	TRBV19	CASSIDGTEGRITF	TGTGCCAGTAGTATAGACGGGACAGAGGGAAGGATCACCTTC
TRBD1	TRBJ1-5	-	15	TRBV2	CASSALDRDDQPQHF	TGTGCCAGCAGTGCTCTGGACAGGGACGATCAGCCCCAGCATTTT
TRBD1	TRBJ1-3	-	18	TRBV6-2/TRBV6-3	CASSTTRDRGLTGNTIYF	TGTGCCAGCAGCACTACCCGGGACAGGGGACTCACTGGAAACACCATATATTTT
TRBD1	TRBJ1-2	-	16	TRBV9	CASSVGDSSYNYGYTF	TGTGCCAGCAGCGTAGGGGACAGCTCGTATAACTATGGCTACACCTTC
TRBD1	TRBJ2-1	-	14	TRBV2	CASRYRGRENEQFF	TGTGCCAGCAGGTACAGGGGGCGAGAAAATGAGCAGTTCTTC
-	TRBJ2-4	-	16	TRBV2	CASSETPFGAKNIQYF	TGTGCCAGCAGTGAGACACCCTTTGGAGCCAAAAACATTCAGTACTTC
TRBD1	TRBJ1-6	few	14	TRBV6-5	CASSYWTGESPLHF	TGTGCCAGCAGTTACTGGACAGGGGAGTCACCCCTCCACTTT
TRBD1	TRBJ1-1	many	17	TRBV29-1	CSVEDLTRAGGETEAFF	TGCAGCGTTGAAGATCTTACCCGAGCAGGGGGCGAGACTGAAGCTTTCTTT
-	TRBJ1-5	once	14	TRBV5-3	CARSLRGINQPQHF	TGTGCCAGAAGCTTGAGGGGGATCAATCAGCCCCAGCATTTT
-	TRBJ1-1	few	12	TRBV19	CASSISQVEAFF	TGTGCCAGTAGTATCAGCCAGGTTGAAGCTTTCTTT
-	TRBJ1-1	few	14	TRBV14	CASSLSNKYTEAFF	TGTGCCAGCAGCCTCAGTAACAAGTACACTGAAGCTTTCTTT
-	TRBJ2-1	-	14	TRBV2	CASSLRGLAHEQFF	TGTGCCAGCAGCCTCCGAGGCCTAGCGCATGAGCAGTTCTTC
-	TRBJ1-1	few	15	TRBV4-1	CASSLTGSADTEAFF	TGCGCCAGCAGCCTAACAGGGTCGGCGGACACTGAAGCTTTCTTT
-	TRBJ1-3	few	15	TRBV6-5	CASTPRPHSGNTIYF	TGTGCCAGCACCCCCAGGCCGCACTCTGGAAACACCATATATTTT
-	TRBJ2-5	-	17	TRBV24-1	CATSPPSGRGTAETQYF	TGTGCCACCAGTCCTCCCTCGGGCCGGGGGACCGCGGAGACCCAGTACTTC
-	TRBJ1-5	-	13	TRBV6-5	CASSPRTAGPQHF	TGTGCCAGCAGCCCCAGGACAGCTGGGCCCCAGCATTTT
TRBD1	TRBJ1-1	-	16	TRBV2	CASSAPGGQGNTEAFF	TGTGCCAGCAGTGCCCCTGGTGGACAGGGGAACACTGAAGCTTTCTTT
TRBD2	TRBJ2-7	-	16	TRBV2	CATRRGTSGGSYEQYF	TGTGCCACCCGCCGCGGGACTAGCGGGGGCAGCTACGAGCAGTACTTC
TRBD1	TRBJ1-1	few	16	TRBV4-1	CASSLGQGVGGIRAFF	TGCGCCAGCAGCCTCGGACAGGGGGTTGGGGGGATTAGAGCTTTCTTT
-	TRBJ2-3	-	19	TRBV5-1	CASSPQPGHSISSTDTQYF	TGCGCCAGCAGCCCTCAACCGGGACACTCAATTTCTAGCACAGATACGCAGTATTTT
-	TRBJ2-1	-	14	TRBV3-1/TRBV3-2	CASSQGQFYNEQFF	TGTGCCAGCAGCCAAGGACAGTTCTACAATGAGCAGTTCTTC
-	TRBJ1-3	few	15	TRBV19	CATRQDGSSGNTIYF	TGTGCCACCAGACAGGATGGGTCTTCTGGAAACACCATATATTTT
TRBD1	TRBJ2-1	-	16	TRBV18	CASSRWTGQESNEQFF	TGTGCCAGCTCACGATGGACAGGGCAGGAGAGCAATGAGCAGTTCTTC
TRBD1	TRBJ2-7	-	12	TRBV12-3/TRBV12-4	CASSFYRGRQYF	TGTGCCAGCAGTTTTTACAGGGGGCGGCAGTACTTC
TRBD1	TRBJ1-1	few	15	TRBV10-1	CASSESGQGGTEAFF	TGCGCCAGCAGTGAGAGTGGACAGGGGGGCACTGAAGCTTTCTTT
-	TRBJ2-6	once	17	TRBV3-1/TRBV3-2	CASSQISWRVGANVLTF	TGTGCCAGCAGCCAAATCTCGTGGCGGGTTGGGGCCAACGTCCTGACTTTC
TRBD1	TRBJ2-5	-	15	TRBV6-5	CASSYLGQVQETQYF	TGTGCCAGCAGTTACTTGGGACAGGTACAAGAGACCCAGTACTTC
TRBD1	TRBJ1-2	-	16	TRBV23-1	CASSPLRTGEDHGYTF	TGCGCCAGCAGTCCCCTCAGGACAGGGGAAGATCATGGCTACACCTTC
-	TRBJ2-5	-	14	TRBV9	CASSVGGPQETQYF	TGTGCCAGCAGCGTCGGGGGTCCCCAAGAGACCCAGTACTTC
-	TRBJ1-2	-	17	TRBV24-1	CATSDNRVFASMHGYTF	TGTGCCACCAGTGATAACAGGGTGTTCGCTTCGATGCACGGCTACACCTTC
TRBD1	TRBJ1-1	few	12	TRBV9	CASSVTGVEAFF	TGTGCCAGCAGCGTCACAGGGGTTGAAGCTTTCTTT
-	TRBJ1-1	few	14	TRBV7-8	CASSLVGGLEAAFF	TGTGCCAGCAGCTTAGTCGGAGGGTTGGAGGCAGCTTTCTTT
TRBD1	TRBJ1-2	-	13	TRBV20-1	CSASGYRGYGYTF	TGCAGTGCCAGTGGGTACAGGGGGTATGGCTACACCTTC
-	TRBJ2-6	-	17	TRBV27	CASSSRDITTGANVLTF	TGTGCCAGCAGTTCCCGGGACATTACGACTGGGGCCAACGTCCTGACTTTC
-	TRBJ2-1	-	14	TRBV29-1	CSVDRGSSYNEQFF	TGCAGCGTTGATCGGGGGAGCTCCTACAATGAGCAGTTCTTC
-	TRBJ2-2	-	16	TRBV5-1	CASSFRHGDPTGELFF	TGCGCCAGCAGCTTTCGACATGGCGATCCCACCGGGGAGCTGTTTTTT